This is a list of T cell receptor beta chains from one sample in a study of shared clonotypes between healthy human individuals. Assay used: immunoSEQ multiplex PCR; TCRdb lists only in-frame clones, some missing. Among some 1,900,000 clones listed, roughly 94% were seen once. Sample: naive CD8+ T cells sorted from blood. These receptors all come from a man younger than 30 in good health. Both conserved end residues are part of each CDR3. Fields, in order: CDR3 length, V gene, CDR3 protein.

14 TRBV9 CASNRIGGSETQYF
14 TRBV28 CASNYRGQNTEAFF
13 TRBV6-5 CASSLVMNTEAFF
13 TRBV27 CASSLTRSYEQYF
13 TRBV2 CASSEAPEVAQHF
13 TRBV28 CASSPRQSYGYTF
14 TRBV30 CAWSGASGGYEQYF
16 TRBV7-3 CASSPTGTASGNTIYF
18 TRBV28 CASGGQGVSWSYNSPLHF
14 TRBV5-4 CASSLMGLADEQYF
11 TRBV25-1 CASSDGQGRFF
16 TRBV2 CASNRPEKGDTGELFF
15 TRBV4-1 CASSQVRDFHYEQYF
14 TRBV19 CASSHWDVAGELFF
13 TRBV6-6 CASTNVAGETQYF
17 TRBV5-6 CASSLGLAGLLYNEQFF
17 TRBV5-6 CASSSRIAGGPTDTQYF
13 TRBV5-6 CASSFGQSYEQYF
17 TRBV28 CASSQGLAGANTDTQYF
15 TRBV6-5 CASSYGQGIVYEQYF
14 TRBV27 CASSFLGRRYEQYF
13 TRBV9 CASSRDGSAGYTF
12 TRBV30 CAWSSLDNEQFF
14 TRBV19 CASSISSSYNEQFF
16 TRBV4-1 CASSLKGQGSTGELFF
13 TRBV7-9 CASSLASGTEAFF
14 TRBV19 CASSDKSSGNTIYF
14 TRBV4-1 CASSLRQLTGELFF
14 TRBV29-1 CSVVTQGSDYGYTF
13 TRBV2 CASTAGATDTQYF
12 TRBV6-1 CASSIGSVSLHF
16 TRBV27 CASSLSRPVIPETQYF
13 TRBV19 CASSTGTSGELFF
13 TRBV30 CAWRDSNTGELFF
15 TRBV5-1 CASSLSGAGSYEQYF
13 TRBV7-9 CASSWGDTGELFF
17 TRBV11-2 CASSLAPGKGISYEQYF
15 TRBV6-5 CASGAGLWSYNEQFF
16 TRBV27 CASSSVGLERSYEQYF
14 TRBV10-2 CASSDAGLGNEQYF
15 TRBV13 CASSSWTGEDSPLHF
15 TRBV10-3 CAIRQPGQGTDTQYF
15 TRBV7-9 CASSEGQGGTDTQYF
16 TRBV4-3 CASSPQGAYSPYEQYF
16 TRBV4-3 CASSHGGLAGVETQYF
13 TRBV10-1 CASSDPDQGEQYF
11 TRBV7-5 CARNSGNEQFF
17 TRBV2 CASNVGTSGVNTGELFF
15 TRBV19 CASSIVGFTSNTQYF
13 TRBV10-2 CASTKDATGELFF
14 TRBV9 CASSVGGVSYEQYF
13 TRBV28 CASSFLTAGEQYF
13 TRBV30 CAWSVTQNTEAFF
21 TRBV27 CASSLSIQGLAGGLWGDTQYF
13 TRBV13 CASSPRGQETQYF
17 TRBV27 CASSFLHSWGGNSPLHF